A single sample is the source of the 14 T cell receptor beta chains below, sequenced in a study of blood T cell repertoires in COVID-19. Repertoires were generated with immunoSEQ multiplex PCR, while TCRdb's copy carries only in-frame clones and drops some. This sample carries 100,000 or so clones, over 80% of them seen once, and the ten largest clones take approximately 5.8%. Sequencing was done on a sample of peripheral blood. All receptors derive from a middle-aged man with active COVID-19.

This clone appeared once. The rearrangement joins TRBV10-1 to TRBJ2-3; 7 bases match TRBD2. The CDR3 has 15 residues. CDR1 WNHNN and CDR2 SYGVQD come from the germline V gene (reference sequence). J gave up 2 bases and V 3 bases, and 5 bases lay outside the gene matches. The CDR3 sequence: CASSDERGYTDTQYF. As DNA, the CDR3 is TGCGCCAGCAGTGATGAGCGGGGATACACAGATACGCAGTATTTT.

The chain recombines TRBV11-2 with TRBJ1-3; no definite D call. Germline V gene sequence: CDR1 SGHAT, CDR2 FQNNGV. Trimming removed 4 bases at V and 4 bases at J, with 5 bases between. This CDR3 contains 12 residues. CDR3 loop: CASSSLGNTIYF. CDR3 nucleotide sequence: TGTGCCAGCAGCTCTCTAGGAAACACCATATATTTT.

The rearrangement joins TRBV10-1 to TRBJ2-7; TRBD2 might be the D (6 bases). With 4 bases removed from V and 0 bases from J, the gap between germline ends came to 10 bases. This CDR3 is built from 14 residues. Germline V gene data show CDR1 as WNHNN and CDR2 as SYGVQD (reference sequence). CDR3 region: CASSVGGSSYEQYF. The CDR3 nucleotides are TGCGCCAGCAGTGTTGGGGGGAGCTCCTACGAGCAGTACTTC.

The V and J genes are TRBV5-4 and TRBJ2-5, with D possibly TRBD1 on 6 matching bases. CDR3 size: 14 residues. The V end lost 0 bases, the J end lost 5 bases, and 11 bases lay between the germline ends. Germline-derived CDR1 and CDR2 are SGHNT and YYREEE (reference sequence). The CDR3 is CASSLGQRGETQYF. For the CDR3, the DNA is TGTGCCAGCAGCTTGGGGCAGAGGGGGGAGACCCAGTACTTC.

V usage is TRBV7-2 and J usage is TRBJ2-7; 11 positions match TRBD2. This CDR3 comprises 18 residues. CDR1 is SGHTA, CDR2 FQGNSA, per germline. The V and J ends lost 5 bases and 2 bases, in that order; junction bases with no gene match: 14. The CDR3 sequence is CASSALPPSSGRPYEQYF. The CDR3 coding sequence is TGTGCCAGCAGCGCCCTCCCGCCTTCTAGCGGGAGGCCCTACGAGCAGTACTTC.

The V and J genes are TRBV6-6 and TRBJ2-1, with 8 bases matching TRBD2. This CDR3 is 16 amino acids long. The V segment lost 7 bases and the J segment 12 bases; nucleotides outside the gene matches: 20. Per the germline V gene, CDR1 is MNHNY and CDR2 is SVGAGI (reference sequence). The CDR3 coding sequence is TGTGCCAGCATCCTTCCCGGGACTCGCGGGGGGCGGGGGCAGTTCTTC. Encoded protein: CASILPGTRGGRGQFF.

V and J are TRBV10-2 and TRBJ2-7, with D possibly being TRBD1 (5 bases). The CDR3 has 14 residues. Trimming left V 3 bases short and J 5 bases short, with 14 bases between. CDR1 is WSHSY and CDR2 is SAAADI in the germline V gene. The DNA of the CDR3 is TGCGCCAGCAGTGAACCAGGGCAGGGCCACGAGCAGTACTTC. It encodes CASSEPGQGHEQYF.

V is TRBV24-1 and J is TRBJ1-5, with 9 nucleotides matching TRBD1. V trimming: 2 bases; J trimming: 4 bases; junction bases outside the gene matches: 2. This CDR3 has 15 residues. The germline gives CDR1 KGHDR, CDR2 SFDVKD. The CDR3 bases are TGTGCCACCAGTGATTCCGGGACAGGGAATCAGCCCCAGCATTTT. It yields the protein CATSDSGTGNQPQHF.

The chain links TRBV28 to TRBJ1-1; possible D gene TRBD1, 6 bases. CDR3 size: 14 residues. Germline assignment: CDR1 MDHEN and CDR2 SYDVKM. V lost 4 bases and J lost 5, with 14 bases in between. Written as DNA, the CDR3 is TGTGCCAGCAGTTCCCAAGGCAGGGGTACTGAAGCTTTCTTT. It yields the protein CASSSQGRGTEAFF.

The chain is built from TRBV7-3 and TRBJ1-1; the D is unclear. Trimming took off 5 bases at V and 7 bases at J, with 14 bases between the two ends. The CDR3 has 13 residues. CDR1 and CDR2 from the germline V gene are SGHTA and FQGTGA. The CDR3 region is CASSERRGLEAFF. The CDR3 bases are TGTGCCAGCAGCGAACGTCGAGGGCTTGAAGCTTTCTTT.

This chain links TRBV27 with TRBJ2-7, with 7 bases matching TRBD2. The germline gives CDR1 MNHEY, CDR2 SMNVEV (reference sequence). With 4 bases clipped from V and 9 bases from J, the junction kept 6 bases outside the gene matches. There are 12 residues in the CDR3. CDR3 in amino acids: CASSSTSKVQYF. The CDR3 coding sequence is TGTGCCAGCAGTTCGACTAGCAAGGTGCAGTACTTC.

This clone was found once. This chain connects TRBV6-4 to TRBJ1-1; 9 bases are a match to TRBD1. The germline gives CDR1 MRHNA, CDR2 SNTAGT. The CDR3 totals 14 residues. Losses at the gene ends were 4 bases for V and 4 bases for J; bases not matched to a gene: 4. The CDR3 sequence is CASSAGTGSTEAFF. The CDR3 DNA is TGTGCCAGCAGTGCCGGGACAGGGTCCACTGAAGCTTTCTTT.

This chain uses TRBV19 with TRBJ1-5; TRBD1 is a possible D gene (5 bases). CDR3 length equals 16 residues. From germline, CDR1 is LNHDA and CDR2 SQIVND (reference sequence). Trimming took off 0 bases at V and 2 bases at J, with 11 bases between the two ends. DNA for the CDR3: TGTGCCAGTAGTATAGATCAGGGTAGGGGCAATCAGCCCCAGCATTTT. Protein sequence: CASSIDQGRGNQPQHF.

The chain recombines TRBV19 with TRBJ1-4; 8 bases line up with TRBD1. V trimming: 10 bases; J trimming: 7 bases; junction bases outside the gene matches: 14. The CDR3 is 15 amino acids. In germline, CDR1 is LNHDA, CDR2 SQIVND (reference sequence). The DNA of the CDR3 is TGTGCCACCAGTGATCCGGGACAGGCGTTTGAAAAACTGTTTTTT. Its translation: CATSDPGQAFEKLFF.